The rows below give T cell receptor beta chains drawn from one sample of a study of patients and donors after allogeneic stem cell transplantation. TCRdb reprocessed the RT-PCR reads with MiXCR, giving one entry per CDR3 protein. The repertoire holds about 40,000 distinct CDR3 sequences, with roughly 30% as singletons. The sequencing sample was made of blood, either unsorted or a sorted T cell fraction (not recorded which). These TCRs come from a human donor who was either an allogeneic HSCT recipient or a stem cell or donor lymphocyte infusion donor (not recorded which). It is not recorded whose cells these are; they may come from a transplant donor. Both conserved end residues are part of each CDR3. D genes are given only for firm matches. Clone sizes are given selectively: once, few, many, or a class where the clone is expanded.

clone_size	v_call	j_call	d_call	cdr3_aa	cdr3_nt
many	TRBV20-1	TRBJ1-6	-	CSARRILAASPLHF	TGCAGTGCTAGAAGGATATTGGCGGCTTCACCCCTCCACTTT
-	TRBV27	TRBJ2-4	TRBD1	CASSSRPTGVNIQYF	TGTGCCAGCAGTTCGAGGCCCACAGGGGTGAACATTCAGTACTTC
many	TRBV4-1	TRBJ2-5	TRBD2	CASSHRTSGRRVETQYF	TGCGCCAGCAGCCATAGGACTAGCGGGAGGAGGGTAGAGACCCAGTACTTC
few	TRBV10-3	TRBJ2-3	-	CAIRPTPDTQYF	TGTGCCATCAGGCCGACCCCAGATACGCAGTATTTT
-	TRBV29-1	TRBJ2-3	-	CSVEGQTDTQYF	TGCAGCGTTGAAGGCCAAACAGATACGCAGTATTTT
once	TRBV9	TRBJ2-5	TRBD2	CASSAHGTSGTLYQETQYF	TGTGCCAGCAGCGCGCACGGGACTAGCGGGACTTTGTACCAAGAGACCCAGTACTTC
-	TRBV7-6	TRBJ2-5	-	CASSSWGETQYF	TGTGCCAGCAGCTCCTGGGGAGAGACCCAGTACTTC
few	TRBV7-3	TRBJ2-4	TRBD2	CASSLTYPSGRNNIQYF	TGTGCCAGCAGCTTAACCTATCCTAGCGGGAGAAACAACATTCAGTACTTC
many	TRBV20-1	TRBJ1-5	-	CSATLGRAGQPQHF	TGCAGTGCTACGTTAGGGAGGGCGGGGCAGCCCCAGCATTTT
many	TRBV27	TRBJ1-6	-	CASSSRRGRNSPLHF	TGTGCCAGCAGTTCCAGGCGGGGAAGGAATTCACCCCTCCACTTT